This T cell receptor (beta chain) is from a study of blood T cell repertoires in COVID-19. The participants were between roughly 18 and 100 years old and came from 20 to 30 US areas. In the authors' methods: Amplification from reference gene primers served as the basis for estimated nucleated cell counts. Here immunoSEQ multiplex PCR was the method, and the copy in TCRdb shows in-frame clones only, minus some. V and J calls and clone size are copied from that table; D and trimming were computed from the DNA. The table includes 110,000 to 150,000 clones, approximately 80% detected once. V lost 6 bases, J lost 6 bases, and 8 bases stayed unmatched. CDR1 and CDR2 from the germline V gene are SGHTA and FQGTGA. The CDR3 consists of 15 residues.

The chain employs TRBV7-3 and TRBJ2-3; 11 nucleotides agree with TRBD2. The sample taken for sequencing was PBMCs or T cells enriched from blood (not recorded which). The origin of this receptor is a woman in her thirties or forties who had recovered from COVID-19. The CDR3 reads CASSLAGGPGDTQYF. CDR3 in DNA: TGTGCCAGCAGTTTAGCGGGAGGGCCTGGGGATACGCAGTATTTT.